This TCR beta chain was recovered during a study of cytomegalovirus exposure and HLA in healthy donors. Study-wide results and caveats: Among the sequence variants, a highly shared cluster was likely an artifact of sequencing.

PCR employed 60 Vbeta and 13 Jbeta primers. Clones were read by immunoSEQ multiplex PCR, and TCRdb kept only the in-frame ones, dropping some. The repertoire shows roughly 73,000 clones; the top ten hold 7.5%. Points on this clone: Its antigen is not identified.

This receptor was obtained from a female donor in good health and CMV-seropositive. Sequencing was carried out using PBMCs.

In DNA, the CDR3 is TGTGCCAGCAGTTACTCCGGATGGACAGAAGCTTTCTTT. It yields the protein CASSYSGWTEAFF. The chain recombines TRBV6-6 with TRBJ1-1; tentative D call: TRBD1 (5 bases). Germline lookup yields CDR1 MNHNY and CDR2 SVGAGI (reference sequence). V lost 0 bases and J lost 8, with 10 bases in between. CDR3 length: 13 amino acids.